This is a list of T cell receptor beta chains from one sample in a study of T cell repertoires in cytomegalovirus infection. TCRdb reprocessed the reads with MiXCR, giving one entry per CDR3 protein. The data hold 310,000 or so distinct CDR3 sequences, with more than 20% observed a single time. The sample consisted of PBMCs. Receptors originate from a human donor in good health (CMV status not recorded). Some clones in this sample may be carry-over from other donors' samples. The CDR3 runs from the conserved cysteine through the conserved F or W. D genes are given only for firm matches. A clone size is listed for some rows: how often the clone was seen (once, few, many), or a class if it is expanded.

. TRBD1 TRBJ2-1 TRBV28 CASSSGTGPYNEQFF TGTGCCAGCAGTTCCGGGACAGGGCCCTACAATGAGCAGTTCTTC
. . TRBJ2-7 TRBV25-1 CASSASNSYEQYF TGTGCCAGCAGTGCCAGCAACAGCTACGAGCAGTACTTC
. TRBD2 TRBJ2-7 TRBV28 CASSLPQASGYSYEQYF TGTGCCAGCAGTCTACCCCAGGCTAGCGGCTACTCCTACGAGCAGTACTTC
. . TRBJ1-1 TRBV7-2 CASSLVVNRNTEAFF TGTGCCAGCAGCTTAGTCGTGAATAGGAACACTGAAGCTTTCTTT
. TRBD1 TRBJ1-3 TRBV7-9 CASSLRTGGFSGNTIYF TGTGCCAGCAGCTTGAGGACAGGGGGATTCTCTGGAAACACCATATATTTT
. . TRBJ2-7 TRBV25-1 CASSELGDVNYEQYF TGTGCCAGCAGTGAATTAGGGGACGTAAACTACGAGCAGTACTTC
. . TRBJ1-1 TRBV7-2 CASSNKANTEAFF TGTGCCAGCAGCAACAAGGCCAACACTGAAGCTTTCTTT
. TRBD1 TRBJ1-3 TRBV14 CASSRQGLSGNTIYF TGTGCCAGCAGCCGACAGGGGCTCTCTGGAAACACCATATATTTT
few . TRBJ2-3 TRBV5-4 CASSLTEDTQYF TGTGCCAGCAGCCTGACAGAAGATACGCAGTATTTT
few . TRBJ1-6 TRBV6-6 CASSYERAHYNSPLHF TGTGCCAGCAGTTACGAGCGAGCCCACTATAATTCACCCCTCCACTTT
. TRBD1 TRBJ1-1 TRBV18 CASSPTGGEGFSTEAFF TGTGCCAGCTCACCGACAGGGGGCGAGGGGTTTAGCACTGAAGCTTTCTTT
few TRBD1 TRBJ1-2 TRBV29-1 CSVEYLQGVDYGYTF TGCAGCGTTGAGTACCTCCAGGGGGTTGACTATGGCTACACCTTC
once . TRBJ1-1 TRBV7-3 CASSLVQAGPTEAFF TGTGCCAGCAGCTTAGTTCAGGCCGGCCCCACTGAAGCTTTCTTT
. . TRBJ1-2 TRBV6-8 CASSAYTGQKNLGSYTF TGTGCCAGCAGCGCTTACACCGGACAGAAAAACTTGGGGAGCTACACCTTC
. . TRBJ2-5 TRBV12-3/TRBV12-4 CASSLGDSQETQYF TGTGCCAGCAGTTTGGGGGACTCCCAAGAGACCCAGTACTTC
many . TRBJ2-5 TRBV7-2 CASAGAAKETQYF TGTGCCAGCGCTGGGGCTGCAAAAGAGACCCAGTACTTC
many . TRBJ1-1 TRBV7-8 CASSLVFGGTEAFF TGTGCCAGCAGCTTAGTTTTCGGGGGCACTGAAGCTTTCTTT
. TRBD1 TRBJ1-2 TRBV6-8 CASRPDRGNGYGYTF TGTGCCAGCAGACCCGACAGGGGAAATGGCTATGGCTACACCTTC
. . TRBJ2-1 TRBV7-9 CASSQGEGVVGRQFF TGTGCCAGCAGCCAAGGGGAAGGAGTCGTTGGGAGGCAGTTCTTC
. . TRBJ2-1 TRBV4-3 CASSQEPPGEVQFF TGCGCCAGCAGCCAAGAGCCCCCCGGGGAGGTGCAGTTCTTC
few . TRBJ2-5 TRBV7-2 CASSLAPRETQYF TGTGCCAGCAGCTTAGCCCCCCGCGAGACCCAGTACTTC
. . TRBJ2-3 TRBV7-5 CISVPEARRTGLGTSTDTQYF .
. TRBD1 TRBJ1-1 TRBV30 CAWSIGTGSVAFF TGTGCCTGGAGTATAGGGACAGGGAGTGTAGCTTTCTTT
few . TRBJ2-1 TRBV5-6 CASSSHNEQFF TGTGCCAGCAGCTCCCACAATGAGCAGTTCTTC
many TRBD2 TRBJ2-3 TRBV6-6 CASTAARGDTDTQYF TGTGCCAGCACTGCCGCGCGGGGGGACACAGATACGCAGTATTTT
. . TRBJ1-5 TRBV10-3 CAIKGESGGTQHF TGTGCCATCAAGGGGGAGAGCGGCGGAACCCAGCATTTT
. TRBD1 TRBJ2-3 TRBV20-1 CSARDRSGTDTQYF TGCAGTGCTCGGGACAGGAGTGGCACAGATACGCAGTATTTT
. . TRBJ2-2 TRBV5-1 CATGPYGNTGELFF TGCGCCACGGGGCCTTACGGGAACACCGGGGAGCTGTTTTTT
few . TRBJ2-5 TRBV7-9 CASSTFFGVIGQETQYF TGTGCCAGCAGCACCTTTTTCGGAGTGATTGGGCAAGAGACCCAGTACTTC
. . TRBJ2-1 TRBV6-1 CASSEGGRISSYNEQFF TGTGCCAGCAGTGAAGGGGGTCGAATAAGCTCCTACAATGAGCAGTTCTTC
. . TRBJ2-4 TRBV6-1 CASSYSWSGVGGLNIQYF TGTGCCAGCAGTTATTCCTGGTCGGGGGTGGGGGGCCTAAACATTCAGTACTTC
. . TRBJ1-1 TRBV19 CATYRGSGVNTEAFF TGTGCCACCTATCGTGGCTCAGGGGTGAACACTGAAGCTTTCTTT
few . TRBJ2-1 TRBV7-2 CASSPRAVTYNEQFF TGTGCCAGCAGCCCCCGGGCCGTAACCTACAATGAGCAGTTCTTC
. . TRBJ2-3 TRBV7-4 CASTPTDTQYF TGTGCCAGCACCCCAACAGATACGCAGTATTTT
many TRBD1 TRBJ1-1 TRBV5-1 CASSYGDRANTEAFF TGCGCCAGCAGTTACGGGGACAGGGCGAACACTGAAGCTTTCTTT
few . TRBJ2-4 TRBV7-4 CASSPTRLGLAKNIQYF TGTGCCAGCAGCCCCACCCGGCTCGGTCTAGCCAAAAACATTCAGTACTTC
many . TRBJ1-5 TRBV28 CASTEDQVYQPQHF TGTGCCAGCACTGAGGATCAGGTTTATCAGCCCCAGCATTTT
. . TRBJ2-1 TRBV7-2 CASSPMGGFDEQFF TGTGCCAGCAGCCCAATGGGGGGTTTTGATGAGCAGTTCTTC
few . TRBJ1-2 TRBV28 CASSSGGIGGYGYTF TGTGCCAGCAGCTCCGGGGGAATCGGGGGCTATGGCTACACCTTC
. TRBD1 TRBJ1-5 TRBV12-3/TRBV12-4 CASSLETGPGQPQHF TGTGCCAGCAGTTTAGAGACAGGGCCCGGTCAGCCCCAGCATTTT
many . TRBJ1-3 TRBV7-8 CASSRDGRSGNTIYF TGTGCCAGCAGCCGGGACGGCCGGTCTGGAAACACCATATATTTT
. . TRBJ2-2 TRBV29-1 CSVLRVNTGELFF TGCAGCGTTCTCAGGGTGAACACCGGGGAGCTGTTTTTT
few . TRBJ2-1 TRBV27 CASSRPGTTISNEQFF TGTGCCAGCAGTAGACCCGGGACGACCATCTCCAATGAGCAGTTCTTC
. . TRBJ2-7 TRBV5-4 CASSFAGEPLREQYF TGTGCCAGCAGCTTTGCAGGGGAACCCTTGAGAGAGCAGTACTTC
. . TRBJ1-6 TRBV7-9 CASTKPGENNSPLHF TGTGCCAGCACCAAACCAGGGGAAAATAATTCACCCCTCCACTTT
. TRBD1 TRBJ2-3 TRBV7-2 CASSLVGQGGRRSPDTQYF TGTGCCAGCAGCTTAGTGGGACAGGGAGGCCGGAGGAGCCCAGATACGCAGTATTTT
. . TRBJ1-1 TRBV28 CASSPPQSLMNTEAFF TGTGCCAGCAGCCCGCCGCAGTCCTTAATGAACACTGAAGCTTTCTTT
. . TRBJ1-1 TRBV3-1 CASSQESRYTEAFF TGTGCCAGCAGCCAAGAGAGCAGATACACTGAAGCTTTCTTT
few TRBD1 TRBJ2-5 TRBV7-9 CASSSPAETSGQGYQETQYF TGTGCCAGCAGCTCCCCTGCCGAGACGTCGGGACAGGGATACCAAGAGACCCAGTACTTC
many TRBD1 TRBJ1-5 TRBV7-9 CASSLGQGEISGQPQHF TGTGCCAGCAGCCTTGGACAGGGGGAGATTTCTGGTCAGCCCCAGCATTTT
many . TRBJ2-1 TRBV4-1 CASSQDSAGSYNEQFF TGCGCCAGCAGCCAAGATAGCGCGGGAAGCTACAATGAGCAGTTCTTC
once . TRBJ2-1 TRBV20-1 CSANTYSLEGNEQFF TGCAGTGCTAACACCTACAGCCTCGAGGGGAATGAGCAGTTCTTC
. TRBD1 TRBJ2-7 TRBV2 CASSVGDRAYEQYF TGTGCCAGCAGCGTGGGGGACAGGGCCTACGAGCAGTACTTC
few . TRBJ2-7 TRBV7-6 CASSLGLVYNEQYF TGTGCCAGCAGCTTAGGGCTTGTCTACAACGAGCAGTACTTC
. TRBD1 TRBJ1-1 TRBV28 CASLGQRNTEAFF TGTGCCAGTCTGGGACAGAGAAACACTGAAGCTTTCTTT
few TRBD2 TRBJ2-3 TRBV7-2 CASSMGGGRTDTQYF TGTGCCAGCAGCATGGGGGGGGGACGCACAGATACGCAGTATTTT
. . TRBJ1-3 TRBV29-1 CSFVQSGNTIYF TGCAGCTTCGTCCAGTCTGGAAACACCATATATTTT
few TRBD1 TRBJ1-5 TRBV25-1 CASSPRTGASNQPQHF TGTGCCAGCAGCCCGAGGACAGGGGCTAGCAATCAGCCCCAGCATTTT